These 8 T cell receptor beta chains were all obtained from the same sample, sequenced in a study of T cell responses to AZD1222 COVID-19 vaccine. TCRdb's table, derived via immunoSEQ multiplex PCR, lists solely in-frame clones and lacks some. The data show around 99,000 clones, about 90% seen once. The sample consisted of peripheral blood, taken 28 days after the second AZD1222 dose. The receptor source for this set is an adult who received the AZD1222 COVID-19 vaccine.

As concerns this clone: The sample contains more than one DNA sequence encoding this CDR3. The genes are TRBV18 and TRBJ2-3; D not certain. The CDR3 is made up of 13 amino acids. CDR1 KGHSH and CDR2 LQKENI come from the germline V gene. The germline V and J ends were trimmed by 2 bases and 1 base, with 4 bases remaining between them. CDR3 DNA: TGTGCCAGCTCACCAGGCGGCACAGATACGCAGTATTTT. It specifies CASSPGGTDTQYF.

This sequence joins TRBV5-1 and TRBJ1-6; no firm D call. Trimming removed 2 bases from V and 7 bases from J, with 16 bases in between. Germline CDR1 is SGHRS and CDR2 is YFSETQ. This CDR3 has 16 amino acids. The CDR3 DNA follows: TGCGCCAGCAGCTTCTGGGGTACCGCAGCCAATTCACCCCTCCACTTT. Its protein product is CASSFWGTAANSPLHF. Drawing the rest from reference TRBV5-1 and TRBJ1-6, the complete variable domain is KAGVTQTPRYLIKTRGQQVTLSCSPISGHRSVSWYQQTPGQGLQFLFEYFSETQRNKGNFPGRFSGRQFSNSRSEMNVSTLELGDSALYLCASSFWGTAANSPLHFGNGTRLTVT.

This clone appeared a single time. The V call is TRBV2, the J call TRBJ1-6; no clear D. V was clipped by 5 bases and J by 0 bases, with 8 bases between them. Germline assignment: CDR1 SNHLY and CDR2 FYNNEI. The CDR3 sequence is 15 residues long. The CDR3 sequence is CASSIGSSYNSPLHF. The CDR3, as DNA: TGTGCCAGCAGTATCGGGAGCTCCTATAATTCACCCCTCCACTTT.

This sequence joins TRBV18 and TRBJ1-3; a weak D match, TRBD1 (5 bases). The length of the CDR3 is 13 residues. Trimming cost V 3 bases and J 7 bases, with 10 bases left between them. Germline V CDR1 and CDR2: KGHSH, LQKENI. The CDR3 region is CASSPGRVNTIYF. The DNA of the CDR3 is TGTGCCAGCTCACCGGGCAGGGTCAACACCATATATTTT. The variable domain in full, with the rest retrieved from reference TRBV18 and TRBJ1-3, is NAGVMQNPRHLVRRRGQEARLRCSPMKGHSHVYWYRQLPEEGLKFMVYLQKENIIDESGMPKERFSAEFPKEGPSILRIQQVVRGDSAAYFCASSPGRVNTIYFGEGSWLTVV.

Concerning this clone itself: At one boundary the junction diverges from the germline segment, which might be a read error. The chain recombines TRBV12-3 or TRBV12-4 with TRBJ1-1; a possible D gene is TRBD1 (5 bases). CDR3 length equals 11 residues. CDR3 loop: CASSPGRSWAF. The CDR3 DNA reads as TGTGCCAGCAGTCCAGGGAGGAGTTGGGCCTTT.

The rearrangement links TRBV20-1 to TRBJ2-1; D might be TRBD1 or TRBD2, each matching 6 bases. Germline CDR1 reads DFQATT; CDR2 reads SNEGSKA (reference sequence). Trimming left V 5 bases short and J 8 bases short, with 13 bases between. This CDR3 is built from 12 residues. For the CDR3, the DNA is TGCAGTGCTCGTGAGGGGGGCCATGAGCAGTTCTTC. Translating gives CSAREGGHEQFF.

This sequence joins TRBV30 and TRBJ2-3; 10 bases match TRBD2. Germline values: CDR1 GTSNPN, CDR2 SVGIG (reference sequence). J was trimmed by 6 bases and V by 2 bases; bases with no gene match: 8. This CDR3 region has 15 residues. This CDR3 reads CAWSRWLAGADTQYF. The CDR3 DNA reads TGTGCCTGGAGTAGGTGGCTAGCGGGAGCGGATACGCAGTATTTT.

This sequence joins TRBV5-4 and TRBJ2-3; 9 nucleotides line up with TRBD1. The CDR3 runs to 15 residues. Looked up from germline, CDR1 is SGHNT and CDR2 is YYREEE (reference sequence). After removal of 7 bases from V and 2 bases from J, the junction contained 8 bases not matched to a gene. CDR3 in amino acids: CASRRGTGNTDTQYF. CDR3 DNA: TGTGCCAGCCGCCGCGGGACAGGGAACACAGATACGCAGTATTTT.